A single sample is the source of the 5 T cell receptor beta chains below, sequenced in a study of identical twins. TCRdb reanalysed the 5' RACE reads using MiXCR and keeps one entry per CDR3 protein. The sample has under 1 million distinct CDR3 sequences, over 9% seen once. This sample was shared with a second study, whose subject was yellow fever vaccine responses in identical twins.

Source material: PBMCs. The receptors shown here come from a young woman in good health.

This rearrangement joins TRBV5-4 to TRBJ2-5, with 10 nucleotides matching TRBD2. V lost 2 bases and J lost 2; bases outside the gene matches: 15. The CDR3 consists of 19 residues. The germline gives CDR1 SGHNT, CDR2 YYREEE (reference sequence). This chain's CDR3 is CASSFPTWTSGSLQETQYF. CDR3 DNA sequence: TGTGCCAGCAGCTTCCCGACCTGGACTAGCGGATCCCTACAAGAGACCCAGTACTTC.

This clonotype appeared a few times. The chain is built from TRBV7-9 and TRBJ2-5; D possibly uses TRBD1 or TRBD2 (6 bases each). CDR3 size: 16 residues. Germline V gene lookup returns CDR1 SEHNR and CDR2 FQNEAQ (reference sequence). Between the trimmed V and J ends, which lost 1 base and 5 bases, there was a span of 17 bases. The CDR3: CASSLVAGQLGETQYF. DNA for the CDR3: TGTGCCAGCAGCTTAGTCGCGGGACAACTGGGGGAGACCCAGTACTTC.

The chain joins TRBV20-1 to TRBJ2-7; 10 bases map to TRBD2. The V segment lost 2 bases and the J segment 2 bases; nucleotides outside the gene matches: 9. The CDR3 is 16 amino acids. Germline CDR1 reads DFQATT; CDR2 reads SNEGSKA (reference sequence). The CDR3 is CSARPTPGLAPYEQYV. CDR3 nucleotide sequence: TGCAGTGCTAGACCAACCCCGGGACTAGCGCCCTACGAGCAGTACGTC.

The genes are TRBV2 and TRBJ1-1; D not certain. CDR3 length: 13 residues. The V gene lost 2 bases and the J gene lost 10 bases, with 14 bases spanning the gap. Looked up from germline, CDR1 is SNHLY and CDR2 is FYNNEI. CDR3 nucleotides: TGTGCCAGCAGTGAAATGCTAGGAAACAGAGCTTTCTTT. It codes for CASSEMLGNRAFF. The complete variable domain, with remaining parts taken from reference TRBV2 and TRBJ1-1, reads EPEVTQTPSHQVTQMGQEVILRCVPISNHLYFYWYRQILGQKVEFLVSFYNNEISEKSEIFDDQFSVERPDGSNFTLKIRSTKLEDSAMYFCASSEMLGNRAFFGQGTRLTVV.

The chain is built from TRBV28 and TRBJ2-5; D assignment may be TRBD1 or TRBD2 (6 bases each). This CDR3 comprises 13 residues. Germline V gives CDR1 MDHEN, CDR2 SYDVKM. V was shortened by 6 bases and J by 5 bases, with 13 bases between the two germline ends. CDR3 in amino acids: CASSSGGLETQYF. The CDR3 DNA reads TGTGCCAGCAGCTCCGGGGGCTTGGAGACCCAGTACTTC. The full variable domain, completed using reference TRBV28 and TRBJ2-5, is DVKVTQSSRYLVKRTGEKVFLECVQDMDHENMFWYRQDPGLGLRLIYFSYDVKMKEKGDIPEGYSVSREKKERFSLILESASTNQTSMYLCASSSGGLETQYFGPGTRLLVL.